This T cell receptor beta chain was recorded in a study of T cell responses to AZD1222 COVID-19 vaccine. Findings and caveats of the study: Clonal diversity may have been underestimated, and the donors were mostly white British, with more females than males. Variant regions that are unmutated are reportedly the target of nearly half of spike-specific TCRs. The study identified only five to seven AZD1222 recipients as seropositive at baseline.

Germline CDR1 and CDR2: MNHEY and SMNVEV (reference sequence). The J segment lost 7 bases and the V segment lost 0 bases, leaving 5 bases of the junction unmatched. The CDR3 runs 15 residues. The data were produced by immunoSEQ multiplex PCR, yet TCRdb's version contains in-frame clones alone and is incomplete. The sample shows roughly 180,000 clones, 94% of them seen only once. To note about this clone: Its specificity is not known.

This TCR was recovered from an adult who received the AZD1222 COVID-19 vaccine. Source: peripheral blood, taken 28 days after the second AZD1222 dose. The chain combines TRBV27 with TRBJ2-1; 8 positions agree with TRBD2. CDR3 DNA sequence: TGTGCCAGCAGTTTATCGGCTAGCGGGTGGAATGAGCAGTTCTTC. Its protein is CASSLSASGWNEQFF.